This T cell receptor (beta chain) was sequenced in a study of blood T cells in healthy people across ages. Donor samples were obtained from healthy Caucasian individuals from Russia, aged about 6 to 95. A sample-barcoded 5' primer and a J-beta primer mix were used in a second PCR of roughly 6 to 11 cycles. MiXCR, applied by TCRdb to the 5' RACE reads, yields one record per CDR3 protein. Among over 700,000 distinct CDR3 sequences listed, 20% to 25% were seen once. V was pared by 4 bases and J by 13 bases, with 9 bases of the junction left unmatched. Germline CDR1 reads SGHRS; CDR2 reads YFSETQ. The CDR3 runs to 12 residues. The sample also formed part of further work on T cells of mothers and their children. That report notes: Related pairs of mothers and children showed slightly higher, non-significant overlap versus unrelated pairs.

Sequenced: blood. This clonotype was obtained from a boy between 5 and 17 years old in good health. V and J are TRBV5-1 and TRBJ2-3; 7 nucleotides line up with TRBD1. Here the CDR3 reads CASSVTGESEYF. In DNA, the CDR3 is TGCGCCAGCAGCGTTACAGGGGAGTCTGAGTATTTT. The full variable domain, with the rest looked up from reference TRBV5-1 and TRBJ2-3, is KAGVTQTPRYLIKTRGQQVTLSCSPISGHRSVSWYQQTPGQGLQFLFEYFSETQRNKGNFPGRFSGRQFSNSRSEMNVSTLELGDSALYLCASSVTGESEYFGPGTRLTVL.